These 25 T cell receptor beta chains were sequenced from one sample in a study of regulatory T cells in long-lasting Graves disease. Researchers made TCR beta libraries by using iRepertoire HTBI primers and running Arm-PCR on CDR3 regions. MiXCR was run by TCRdb on the multiplex PCR reads, yielding one entry per CDR3 protein. This sample has 400,000 to 500,000 distinct CDR3 sequences; around a fifth occur once, and the top ten carry around 14%. Time point in this sample: persistent/refractory GD, antithyroid drugs over 5 years with positive TRAb. PBMCs were the source of the RNA used for TCR sequencing. This sample comprised peripheral blood mononuclear cells (PBMCs), obtained when the disease was refractory, from a patient treated with antithyroid drugs. The source is a female donor with Graves disease.

The chain recombines TRBV28 with TRBJ2-7, with 7 positions matching TRBD1. Germline assignment: CDR1 MDHEN and CDR2 SYDVKM. J was trimmed by 4 bases and V by 6 bases; bases with no gene match: 9. This CDR3 has 14 amino acids. The CDR3: CASSTGTESYEQYF. The CDR3 bases are TGTGCCAGCAGCACCGGGACAGAGTCATACGAGCAGTACTTC.

This clonotype was seen ten or more times. The CDR3 here is CASIPYRDRVQGDYEQYF. The CDR3 region has the DNA TGTGCCAGCATACCTTACCGGGACAGGGTTCAAGGGGACTACGAGCAGTACTTC. The V call is TRBV28, the J call TRBJ2-7, with 9 bases that match TRBD1. Per the germline V gene, CDR1 is MDHEN and CDR2 is SYDVKM. The V segment lost 7 bases and the J segment 3 bases; nucleotides outside the gene matches: 19. The CDR3 is made up of 18 amino acids.

This clonotype has a count of ten or more. The chain has TRBV7-2 and TRBJ1-2; TRBD1 might be the D (5 bases). CDR1 and CDR2 from the germline V gene are SGHTA and FQGNSA. The CDR3 contains 13 residues. Trimming took 2 bases from V and 8 from J, leaving 12 bases between them. In nucleotides, the CDR3 is TGTGCCAGCAGCTTAAATCGACAGAACGGCTACACCTTC. Translation gives CASSLNRQNGYTF.

This clonotype was observed a handful of times. The chain couples TRBV5-1 to TRBJ1-1; unclear D gene. This CDR3 is built from 14 residues. Germline V gives CDR1 SGHRS, CDR2 YFSETQ. V lost 4 bases and J 6 bases, leaving 16 bases between the germline ends. CDR3 in DNA: TGCGCCAGCAGCACCGCCCCGGCCCAGGCTGAAGCTTTCTTT. Amino acids: CASSTAPAQAEAFF. Full variable domain (missing parts from reference TRBV5-1 and TRBJ1-1): KAGVTQTPRYLIKTRGQQVTLSCSPISGHRSVSWYQQTPGQGLQFLFEYFSETQRNKGNFPGRFSGRQFSNSRSEMNVSTLELGDSALYLCASSTAPAQAEAFFGQGTRLTVV.

The rearrangement uses TRBV20-1 and TRBJ1-5; D may be TRBD1 (5 bases). This CDR3 has 14 amino acids. V gave up 1 base and J gave up 7 bases, with 14 bases separating them. Germline V gives CDR1 DFQATT, CDR2 SNEGSKA (reference sequence). CDR3 nucleotides: TGCAGTGCTAGAGGGCGCAGGGTTAACCAGCCCCAGCATTTT. It translates to CSARGRRVNQPQHF.

This clonotype was counted only a few times. This chain uses TRBV14 with TRBJ2-5; 8 positions match TRBD1. After removal of 5 bases from V and 4 bases from J, the junction contained 24 bases not matched to a gene. Per germline, CDR1 SGHDN and CDR2 FVKESK. CDR3 length: 20 residues. Here the CDR3 reads CASSETSPGQVVPMVETQYF. The CDR3 nucleotides are TGTGCCAGCAGCGAAACGTCACCGGGACAGGTGGTCCCCATGGTAGAGACCCAGTACTTC.

Note on this clonotype: Since a much larger clone is just one base distant, this may be a read error. As the CDR3 is not closed by the conserved phenylalanine or tryptophan, this likely results from a read error. This chain uses TRBV27 with TRBJ2-7; no firm D call. The germline CDR1 and CDR2 sequences are MNHEY and SMNVEV (reference sequence). CDR3 size: 15 residues. V was pared by 4 bases and J by 3 bases, with 16 bases between. The CDR3, as DNA: TGTGCCAGCAGTTCTTGGTCAAGGAAGGGCTACGAGCAGTACCTC. Translated, it gives CASSSWSRKGYEQYL.

The chain carries TRBV30 and TRBJ2-7, with D perhaps matching TRBD2 (6 bases). Per germline, CDR1 GTSNPN and CDR2 SVGIG (reference sequence). The CDR3 totals 14 residues. V lost 8 bases, J lost 0 bases, and 17 bases lay in between. This CDR3 is CAGLVRGSSYEQYF. As DNA, the CDR3 is TGTGCCGGTTTAGTACGGGGGAGCTCCTACGAGCAGTACTTC.

This clonotype was counted ten times or more. The V and J genes are TRBV6-5 and TRBJ1-1; D not certain. In germline, CDR1 is MNHEY, CDR2 SVGAGI. The length of the CDR3 is 14 residues. V lost 2 bases and J 1 base, leaving 8 bases between the germline ends. CDR3 nucleotide sequence: TGTGCCAGCAGTTACCTGACACCGAACACTGAAGCTTTCTTT. Encoded protein: CASSYLTPNTEAFF.

Details on this clonotype: With a much larger clone just one base away, this may be a read error. The J gene is TRBJ1-2, the V gene TRBV11-3, with no clear D. Germline CDR1 SGHNT, CDR2 YENEEA. This CDR3 contains 14 residues. The CDR3 DNA reads as TGTGCCAGCAGCTTAGCTGCAGAGAACTATGGCCACACCTTC. Its translation is CASSLAAENYGHTF. Drawing the rest from reference TRBV11-3 and TRBJ1-2, the complete variable domain is EAGVVQSPRYKIIEKKQPVAFWCNPISGHNTLYWYLQNLGQGPELLIRYENEEAVDDSQLPKDRFSAERLKGVDSTLKIQPAELGDSAVYLCASSLAAENYGHTFGSGTRLTVV.

This sequence joins TRBV29-1 and TRBJ1-1; 8 nucleotides match TRBD1. There are 13 residues in the CDR3. The V gene's germline CDR1 is SQVTM and CDR2 ANQGSEA. V shed 6 bases and J 13 bases; nucleotides not matched to a gene: 16. The CDR3 coding sequence is TGCAGCGTAACTCAGGGGGCACCGGAGACGGGTTTCTTT. Amino acid sequence: CSVTQGAPETGFF.

This clonotype was detected ten times or more. The chain links TRBV2 to TRBJ1-2; 7 bases map to TRBD1. Germline V gene sequence: CDR1 SNHLY, CDR2 FYNNEI. V lost 6 bases, J lost 8 bases, and 15 bases stayed unmatched. The CDR3 spans 15 residues. This CDR3 is CASSPLQGDLGGYTF. The CDR3 DNA follows: TGTGCCAGCAGCCCCCTTCAGGGGGATCTAGGAGGCTACACCTTC. Supplemented by reference TRBV2 and TRBJ1-2, the full variable domain reads EPEVTQTPSHQVTQMGQEVILRCVPISNHLYFYWYRQILGQKVEFLVSFYNNEISEKSEIFDDQFSVERPDGSNFTLKIRSTKLEDSAMYFCASSPLQGDLGGYTFGSGTRLTVV.

The table lists this clonotype with many counts. Written as DNA, the CDR3 is TGTGCCACCAGTCCGGGTCTAAGAGGCAATCAGCCCCAGCATTTT. This encodes CATSPGLRGNQPQHF. The rearrangement joins TRBV24-1 to TRBJ1-5; no definite D call. V lost 6 bases and J lost 2, with 13 bases in between. This CDR3 contains 15 residues. Germline loops: CDR1 KGHDR, CDR2 SFDVKD.

At least ten counts were recorded for this clonotype. V and J are TRBV15 and TRBJ1-1; perhaps TRBD1 as D (5 bases). The CDR3 contains 15 residues. The V gene's germline CDR1 is LNHNV and CDR2 YYDKDF (reference sequence). V shed 1 base and J shed 3 bases, with 12 bases lying between them. In DNA, the CDR3 is TGTGCCACCAGCAGAGTAAAGTCGGGGCACACTGAAGCTTTCTTT. This gives the protein CATSRVKSGHTEAFF.

CDR3 nucleotides: TGCAGTGCTAACCTAGGGACCGTTAGTCACGAGCAGTACTTC. Translating it yields CSANLGTVSHEQYF. The chain links TRBV20-1 to TRBJ2-7; the D call may be TRBD1 or TRBD2 (5 bases each). The CDR3 loop spans 14 amino acids. Germline V gene lookup returns CDR1 DFQATT and CDR2 SNEGSKA (reference sequence). The germline V and J ends were trimmed by 4 bases and 5 bases, with 18 bases remaining between them.

This clonotype was detected once. This chain uses TRBV12-3 or TRBV12-4 with TRBJ2-7; D is perhaps TRBD1 or TRBD2 (5 bases each). This CDR3 has 14 residues. Trimming removed 8 bases at V and 3 bases at J, with 17 bases between. CDR3 sequence reads: CASQGPGPIYEQYF. CDR3 nucleotide sequence: TGTGCCAGCCAAGGACCGGGGCCCATCTACGAGCAGTACTTC.

This chain joins TRBV7-2 and TRBJ1-3; D ambiguous. Germline CDR1 reads SGHTA; CDR2 reads FQGNSA. The V end lost 7 bases, the J end lost 6 bases, and 13 bases lay between the germline ends. CDR3 length: 13 amino acids. For the CDR3, the DNA is TGTGCCAGCAAAACCGACGGGCCAAACACCATATATTTT. Encoded protein: CASKTDGPNTIYF.

The chain uses TRBV20-1 and TRBJ2-3, with TRBD2 as a possible D gene (6 bases). Germline lookup yields CDR1 DFQATT and CDR2 SNEGSKA (reference sequence). The length of the CDR3 is 15 residues. Trimming shortened V by 3 bases and J by 5 bases, and 18 bases separated the two germline ends. CDR3 region: CSAREFGSVGDTQYF. The CDR3 DNA is TGCAGTGCTAGGGAGTTCGGGAGTGTGGGAGATACGCAGTATTTT.

This clonotype was counted ten times or more. Germline and junction disagree at one end, which may indicate a read error. This chain connects TRBV5-5 to TRBJ1-1; TRBD1 is a possible D gene (6 bases). This CDR3 spans 15 amino acids. Per the germline V gene, CDR1 is SGHKS and CDR2 is YYEKEE (reference sequence). The CDR3 DNA reads as TGCGCCAGCAGCTCGGAACCAGGGGCGGACACTGAAGCTTTCTTT. Its translation is CASSSEPGADTEAFF.

This chain joins TRBV5-1 and TRBJ2-3; 7 bases match TRBD1. The CDR3 runs 14 residues. V lost 0 bases to trimming and J lost 5 bases; unmatched junction nucleotides: 3. Germline V gene sequence: CDR1 SGHRS, CDR2 YFSETQ. This chain's CDR3 is CASSLARGLDTQYF. CDR3 nucleotide sequence: TGCGCCAGCAGCTTGGCCAGGGGGTTAGATACGCAGTATTTT. The full variable domain, its missing parts supplied by reference TRBV5-1 and TRBJ2-3, is KAGVTQTPRYLIKTRGQQVTLSCSPISGHRSVSWYQQTPGQGLQFLFEYFSETQRNKGNFPGRFSGRQFSNSRSEMNVSTLELGDSALYLCASSLARGLDTQYFGPGTRLTVL.

This clonotype has only a few counts. The chain joins TRBV6-1 to TRBJ1-1, with D maybe TRBD1 (5 bases). CDR1 MNHNS and CDR2 SASEGT come from the germline V gene. Trimming removed 8 bases at V and 5 bases at J, with 15 bases between. This CDR3 contains 13 residues. The CDR3 reads CASSEGWGTEAFF. CDR3 bases: TGTGCCAGCTCCGAGGGGTGGGGTACTGAAGCTTTCTTT.

The CDR3 protein is CASSYPAGGSYEQYF. The CDR3 DNA follows: TGTGCCAGCAGTTATCCGGCGGGGGGATCTTACGAGCAGTACTTC. The V gene is TRBV28, the J gene TRBJ2-7, with 8 bases matching TRBD2. The J segment lost 4 bases and the V segment lost 4 bases, leaving 9 bases of the junction unmatched. CDR1 MDHEN and CDR2 SYDVKM come from the germline V gene. This CDR3 is built from 15 residues.

J is TRBJ1-5 and V is TRBV6-5; D uncertain. Germline V gene lookup returns CDR1 MNHEY and CDR2 SVGAGI. The CDR3 loop spans 12 amino acids. Trimming cost V 2 bases and J 8 bases, with 7 bases left between them. The CDR3 region has the DNA TGTGCCAGCAGTTACCCAGGCAAGCCCCAGCATTTT. Amino acid sequence: CASSYPGKPQHF.

This clonotype was recorded a few times. The rearrangement uses TRBV9 and TRBJ1-6; 8 nucleotides agree with TRBD1. The V gene's germline CDR1 is SGDLS and CDR2 YYNGEE. This CDR3 has 15 amino acids. Unmatched junction bases numbered 5, after V lost 3 bases and J lost 6 bases. In DNA form, the CDR3 reads TGTGCCAGCAGCGATACAGGGGGGGTTAATTCACCCCTCCACTTT. It is translated as CASSDTGGVNSPLHF.

The genes are TRBV20-1 and TRBJ2-7; D unclear. The CDR3 is 11 residues long. CDR1 is DFQATT and CDR2 is SNEGSKA in the germline V gene (reference sequence). V lost 1 base to trimming and J lost 6 bases, with 7 bases between them. CDR3 amino acids: CSARVLLEQYF. The DNA of the CDR3 is TGCAGTGCTAGAGTATTGCTCGAGCAGTACTTC.